This T cell receptor (beta chain) was sequenced in a study of cytomegalovirus exposure and HLA in healthy donors. Study-wide results and limits: Later, an analysis found that common viral pathogens appeared to be linked with several of the most significant clusters. The study had only CMV serostatus as immune exposure information. In an earlier analysis, in 587 donors, most V segments appeared productive either ~90% or ~30% of the time.

Primers for the PCR totalled 60 Vbeta and 13 Jbeta. Repertoires were generated with immunoSEQ multiplex PCR, while TCRdb's copy carries only in-frame clones and drops some. The sample lists 150,000 or so clones; 80% were seen once. For this clone: No antigen is known for it.

V dropped 5 bases and J dropped 8 bases, with 14 bases sitting between them. This CDR3 has 13 residues. From germline, CDR1 is SGHTA and CDR2 FQGTGA. The receptor comes from a woman aged 50 to 60 in good health and CMV-seropositive. Sequenced: PBMCs. The chain uses TRBV7-3 and TRBJ2-3; tentatively, D is TRBD2 (6 bases). CDR3 protein: CASSAPGVLTQYF. DNA for the CDR3: TGTGCCAGCAGCGCCCCGGGGGTTCTTACGCAGTATTTT.